Presented here are 21 T cell receptor beta chains from one specimen sequenced in a study of metastatic and nonmetastatic thyroid tumors. Patients had received no treatment of any kind before thyroid surgery. TCRdb reassembled clones from the PCR reads with MiXCR. The sample has tens of thousands of clones, over 15% seen once. Specimen: blood. These receptors originate from a female donor with papillary thyroid cancer or a benign thyroid nodule (not recorded which). Some clones in this sample may be carry-over from other donors' samples.

The chain links TRBV28 to TRBJ2-7, with a weak D call TRBD1 (6 bases). Germline CDR1 reads MDHEN; CDR2 reads SYDVKM. With 7 bases removed from V and 13 bases from J, the gap between germline ends came to 20 bases. This CDR3 contains 12 residues. In DNA, the CDR3 is TGTGCCAGCAACAGGGAACGGCGCGGGCATTACTTC. As protein: CASNRERRGHYF.

This clone was counted ten times or more. This chain connects TRBV4-1 to TRBJ2-1; 13 nucleotides match TRBD2. This CDR3 has 15 amino acids. J lost 8 bases, V lost 4 bases, and 5 bases had no gene match. Germline loops: CDR1 MGHRA, CDR2 YSYEKL. The CDR3 is CASSLGTSGAYEQFF. In DNA, the CDR3 is TGCGCCAGCAGCCTAGGGACTAGCGGGGCGTATGAGCAGTTCTTC.

By its share, this clone is medium-sized. The sample holds other DNA sequences that translate to the same CDR3. The chain is built from TRBV6-1 and TRBJ1-3, with D perhaps TRBD1 (6 bases). CDR1 is MNHNS and CDR2 is SASEGT in the germline V gene. This CDR3 has 16 residues. V was cut by 4 bases and J by 2 bases, with 15 bases left in between. CDR3 sequence (DNA): TGTGCCAGCAGTGTCCCGGGACAATTTGCTGGAAACACCATATATTTT. It specifies CASSVPGQFAGNTIYF.

As concerns this clone: The junction does not match germline at one end; this may be a read error. This chain uses TRBV5-4 with TRBJ2-5, with 7 nucleotides matching TRBD1. This CDR3 is 14 amino acids long. Germline CDR1 reads SGHNT; CDR2 reads YYREEE (reference sequence). As DNA, the CDR3 is TGTGCCAGCAGGGGGGACAGAAACCAAGATACCCAGTACTTC. Amino acid sequence: CASRGDRNQDTQYF.

This clone was seen many times. The V call is TRBV5-1, the J call TRBJ2-2; no definite D call. The V gene lost 1 base and the J gene lost 1 base, with 5 bases spanning the gap. The CDR3 is 14 amino acids. In germline, CDR1 is SGHRS, CDR2 YFSETQ. The CDR3 DNA follows: TGCGCCAGCAGCTTGACAGTGAACACCGGGGAGCTGTTTTTT. Protein: CASSLTVNTGELFF.

This clone has ten or more counts. The chain recombines TRBV12-3 or TRBV12-4 with TRBJ2-3; 10 bases are shared with TRBD1. The CDR3 length is 15 residues. The V gene end was trimmed by 3 bases and the J gene end by 6 bases; junction bases not matched to a gene: 6. This CDR3 reads CASSLWDRGGDTQYF. CDR3 nucleotides: TGTGCCAGCAGTTTGTGGGACAGGGGAGGTGATACGCAGTATTTT.

Comment on this clone: Possible read error: a much larger clone is one base away. The chain carries TRBV5-1 and TRBJ1-3; D gene unclear. The V gene's germline CDR1 is SGHRS and CDR2 YFSETQ. The CDR3 is 16 amino acids. CDR3 in DNA: TGCGCCAGCATCCTTTCTGGGCCCAGCTCTGGAAACACTATATATTTT. Encoded protein: CASILSGPSSGNTIYF.

Comments on this clone: At one end, the junction sequence differs from germline, possibly due to a read error. The same CDR3 arises from other DNA sequences in this sample as well. J is TRBJ1-2 and V is TRBV12-3 or TRBV12-4, with D possibly TRBD1 on 6 matching bases. This CDR3 region has 11 residues. The CDR3 is CASSVGTPVAF. In DNA form, the CDR3 reads TGTGCCAGCAGTGTAGGGACACCGGTTGCCTTT.

The rearrangement uses TRBV27 and TRBJ2-3; 9 bases agree with TRBD2. The trim removed 5 bases at V and 2 bases at J, leaving 11 bases unmatched. Germline CDR1 reads MNHEY; CDR2 reads SMNVEV (reference sequence). The CDR3 is 17 residues long. CDR3: CASSTALAGEPTDTQYF. The CDR3 DNA reads as TGTGCCAGCAGTACGGCGTTAGCGGGGGAGCCCACAGATACGCAGTATTTT.

This clone was detected ten times or more. This sequence joins TRBV18 and TRBJ2-7; TRBD1 agrees at 9 bases. The V segment lost 4 bases and the J segment 5 bases; nucleotides outside the gene matches: 9. Germline V gene lookup returns CDR1 KGHSH and CDR2 LQKENI. The CDR3 runs to 15 residues. This chain's CDR3 is CASSLWTGEVDEQYF. CDR3 bases: TGTGCCAGCTCACTATGGACAGGGGAGGTTGACGAGCAGTACTTC.

The chain combines TRBV7-3 with TRBJ1-6; the D is unclear. CDR3 size: 15 residues. Germline lookup yields CDR1 SGHTA and CDR2 FQGTGA. Trimming shortened V by 4 bases and J by 7 bases, and 14 bases separated the two germline ends. For the CDR3, the DNA is TGTGCCAGCAGCTCCCCCCGGGATGGGAATTCACCCCTCCACTTT. As protein: CASSSPRDGNSPLHF.

Details on this clone: A read error may be the cause here, since a much bigger clone is one base away. The same CDR3 arises from other DNA sequences in this sample as well. V and J are TRBV29-1 and TRBJ2-5; D is possibly TRBD1 or TRBD2 (5 bases each). The CDR3 runs 13 residues. V was pared by 8 bases and J by 5 bases, with 18 bases between. The germline gives CDR1 SQVTM, CDR2 ANQGSEA. The CDR3 loop is CSHLPGLGETQYF. The DNA of the CDR3 is TGCAGCCACCTCCCGGGGCTAGGGGAGACCCAGTACTTC.

On this clone: A much more abundant neighbour one base away suggests this may be a read error. The rearrangement links TRBV4-2 to TRBJ1-1; unclear D gene. Trimming stripped 6 bases from V and 1 base from J, with 21 bases between. This CDR3 contains 17 residues. Germline V gene lookup returns CDR1 LGHNA and CDR2 YNFKEQ. CDR3 amino acids: CASRPPVAEAPNTEAFF. The CDR3 DNA follows: TGTGCCAGCAGACCCCCAGTCGCGGAGGCGCCGAACACTGAAGCTTTCTTT.

This clone was seen ten or more times. This chain links TRBV28 with TRBJ1-1; the D is unclear. This CDR3 contains 14 residues. In germline, CDR1 is MDHEN, CDR2 SYDVKM. Between the trimmed V and J ends, which lost 7 bases and 5 bases, there was a span of 17 bases. CDR3 amino acids: CASNNWRVSTEAFF. The DNA of the CDR3 is TGTGCCAGCAATAACTGGAGGGTGTCAACTGAAGCTTTCTTT.

V usage is TRBV9 and J usage is TRBJ2-1, with 8 positions matching TRBD2. The CDR3 totals 16 residues. In germline, CDR1 is SGDLS, CDR2 YYNGEE. The CDR3 here is CVRSVGPAGGYNEQFF. The CDR3 coding sequence is TGTGTCAGAAGCGTAGGACCCGCGGGGGGTTATAATGAGCAGTTCTTC.

Ten or more counts support this clone. The chain joins TRBV2 to TRBJ1-5, with 10 bases identical to TRBD1. V lost 6 bases to trimming and J lost 7 bases; unmatched junction nucleotides: 3. Per germline, CDR1 SNHLY and CDR2 FYNNEI. CDR3 length: 13 residues. CDR3 nucleotide sequence: TGTGCCAGCAGGGGGACAGGGGTACAGCCCCAGCATTTT. It encodes CASRGTGVQPQHF.

This clone appeared many times. The gene calls are TRBV18 and TRBJ2-7, with a tentative D call TRBD2 (5 bases). CDR3 length equals 20 residues. From germline, CDR1 is KGHSH and CDR2 LQKENI. The V end was cut by 2 bases, the J end by 0 bases, with 26 bases between. Here the CDR3 DNA reads TGTGCCAGCTCACCATTAGGGTCGACCGGTGGGGAGACCTACTCCTACGAGCAGTACTTC. Its translation is CASSPLGSTGGETYSYEQYF. Supplemented by reference TRBV18 and TRBJ2-7, the full variable domain reads NAGVMQNPRHLVRRRGQEARLRCSPMKGHSHVYWYRQLPEEGLKFMVYLQKENIIDESGMPKERFSAEFPKEGPSILRIQQVVRGDSAAYFCASSPLGSTGGETYSYEQYFGPGTRLTVT.

This clone was seen ten or more times. The rearrangement joins TRBV20-1 to TRBJ1-1; D might be TRBD1 (5 bases). Trimming pared 1 base from V and 10 bases from J, leaving 10 bases between. This CDR3 is built from 11 residues. Germline V CDR1 and CDR2: DFQATT, SNEGSKA (reference sequence). In DNA, the CDR3 is TGCAGTGCTAGAGCCAGGGAGGGAGCTTTCTTT. As protein: CSARAREGAFF.

Worth noting for this clone: One end of the junction is discordant with germline, which a read error may explain. This chain links TRBV5-1 with TRBJ1-1; tentative D call: TRBD1 (5 bases). The CDR3 extends over 14 amino acids. Germline lookup yields CDR1 SGHRS and CDR2 YFSETQ. As DNA, the CDR3 is TGTGCCAGCAGCTGGGACGGTAGAGGCACTGAATCTTTCTTT. Translation: CASSWDGRGTESFF.

This clone showed up many times. This chain links TRBV2 with TRBJ2-2; tentatively, D is TRBD1 (5 bases). The CDR3 runs 13 residues. Trimming removed 11 bases from V and 6 bases from J, with 16 bases in between. Germline CDR1 is SNHLY and CDR2 is FYNNEI. CDR3 in amino acids: CASSTVTAGELFF. CDR3 bases: TGTGCCTCATCAACCGTGACAGCCGGGGAGCTGTTTTTT.

The sample holds many counts of this clone. The sample has other DNA sequences that encode this CDR3 too. This chain uses TRBV11-3 with TRBJ1-4; D gene uncertain. Germline lookup yields CDR1 SGHNT and CDR2 YENEEA. CDR3 length equals 13 residues. Trimming left V 2 bases short and J 8 bases short, with 9 bases between. The CDR3 DNA sequence: TGTGCCAGCAGCTTATGGGGAGGGGAAAAACTGTTTTTT. Amino acid sequence: CASSLWGGEKLFF.